A selection of T cell receptor beta chains follows, all from one sample in a study of identical twins. TCRdb processed the 5' RACE reads anew with MiXCR; each CDR3 protein has one entry. The sample shows 650,000 to 800,000 distinct CDR3 sequences, roughly 8% of them seen only once. This sample also belongs to another study, concerning yellow fever vaccine responses in identical twins.

Sequenced sample: PBMCs. The receptors come from a woman aged 18-30 years in good health. The CDR3 runs from the conserved cysteine through the conserved F or W. A D gene is named only where the DNA matches it firmly. Clone size, where shown, is once, few, many, or a class for clones that have expanded.

cdr3_aa | cdr3_nt | j_call | d_call | clone_size | v_call
CSVEVRGFRTTGELFF | TGCAGCGTTGAAGTTCGGGGTTTCAGGACCACCGGGGAGCTGTTTTTT | TRBJ2-2 | NA | many | TRBV29-1
CASSAGSGGESEQYF | TGTGCCAGCAGTGCCGGATCCGGGGGGGAGTCCGAGCAGTACTTC | TRBJ2-7 | TRBD2 | NA | TRBV6-1
CASSLDLRGYYGYTF | TGTGCCAGCAGTTTAGATCTGAGAGGGTACTATGGCTACACCTTC | TRBJ1-2 | NA | NA | TRBV12-3/TRBV12-4
CASSQPPGQGPTDTQYF | TGTGCCAGCAGCCAACCTCCGGGACAGGGCCCCACAGATACGCAGTATTTT | TRBJ2-3 | TRBD1 | NA | TRBV14
CSAGSVELLYEQYF | TGCAGTGCTGGGAGCGTTGAGCTCCTATACGAGCAGTACTTC | TRBJ2-7 | NA | few | TRBV20-1
CSVGGTGVTYEQYF | TGCAGCGTTGGAGGGACAGGGGTTACCTACGAGCAGTACTTC | TRBJ2-7 | TRBD1 | many | TRBV29-1
CASSPDRVASGANVLTF | TGTGCCAGCAGCCCAGACAGGGTTGCCTCTGGGGCCAACGTCCTGACTTTC | TRBJ2-6 | TRBD1 | NA | TRBV6-1
CASSQRGGTEAFF | TGTGCCAGCAGCCAACGAGGGGGCACTGAAGCTTTCTTT | TRBJ1-1 | NA | many | TRBV16
CSVRTGISGYTF | TGCAGCGTTCGGACAGGGATTAGCGGCTACACCTTC | TRBJ1-2 | TRBD1 | few | TRBV29-1
CASSSWPEGQGTEAFF | TGTGCCAGCAGTTCGTGGCCCGAGGGACAGGGGACTGAAGCTTTCTTT | TRBJ1-1 | TRBD1 | NA | TRBV28
CASSGLAGRSYEQYF | TGTGCCAGCAGCGGACTAGCGGGAAGGTCCTACGAGCAGTACTTC | TRBJ2-7 | TRBD2 | once | TRBV7-9
CASSIQGVYEQYF | TGTGCCAGTAGTATCCAGGGGGTCTACGAGCAGTACTTC | TRBJ2-7 | TRBD1 | few | TRBV19
CASSQDIAGSYQETQYF | TGCGCCAGCAGCCAAGATATAGCGGGGTCGTACCAAGAGACCCAGTACTTC | TRBJ2-5 | TRBD2 | few | TRBV4-3
CATSRDPGGGPGDTQYF | TGTGCCACCAGCAGAGATCCTGGCGGGGGGCCAGGGGATACGCAGTATTTT | TRBJ2-3 | TRBD2 | NA | TRBV15
CASSFGLAGGRGETQYF | TGCGCCAGCAGCTTTGGACTAGCGGGGGGCCGAGGAGAGACCCAGTACTTC | TRBJ2-5 | TRBD2 | many | TRBV5-1
CSAPGTSGNEQFF | TGCAGCGCTCCCGGGACTAGCGGGAATGAGCAGTTCTTC | TRBJ2-1 | TRBD2 | NA | TRBV29-1
CASSLGVGPINSPLHF | TGTGCCAGCAGTTTAGGTGTTGGACCCATCAATTCACCCCTCCACTTT | TRBJ1-6 | NA | NA | TRBV12-3/TRBV12-4
CASSHPGQGYQETQYF | TGTGCCAGCTCACATCCGGGACAGGGCTACCAAGAGACCCAGTACTTC | TRBJ2-5 | TRBD1 | NA | TRBV18
CSARVGKETQYF | TGCAGTGCTAGAGTAGGGAAAGAGACCCAGTACTTC | TRBJ2-5 | NA | NA | TRBV20-1
CASSFPAGGQYNEQFF | TGTGCCAGCAGTTTCCCAGCGGGAGGCCAATACAATGAGCAGTTCTTC | TRBJ2-1 | TRBD2 | NA | TRBV6-5
CASSPGGKNTQYF | TGTGCCAGCAGTCCGGGGGGAAAAAATACGCAGTATTTT | TRBJ2-3 | TRBD2 | NA | TRBV12-3/TRBV12-4
CASNLPRDRGHPSYEQYF | TGTGCCAGCAACCTACCCCGGGACAGGGGTCATCCATCCTACGAGCAGTACTTC | TRBJ2-7 | TRBD1 | NA | TRBV28
CSAREQGASFDNSPLHF | TGCAGTGCTAGAGAACAGGGGGCGTCGTTTGATAATTCACCCCTCCACTTT | TRBJ1-6 | TRBD1 | few | TRBV20-1